This T cell receptor (beta chain) stems from a study of blood T cell repertoires in COVID-19. J lost 3 bases, V lost 5 bases, and 6 bases had no gene match. CDR1 is MDHEN, CDR2 SYDVKM, per germline. The CDR3 is 15 residues long. Authors' data handling: Amplification from reference gene primers served as the basis for estimated nucleated cell counts. Some clones are missing from TCRdb's copy, which holds only in-frame ones; the method was immunoSEQ multiplex PCR. Clone size and V and J calls were adopted from that table, with D and trimming inferred from the DNA. The data show around 250,000 clones, with about four fifths seen just once and roughly 2% held by the top ten.

The chain recombines TRBV28 with TRBJ1-2, with TRBD1 identical over 10 bases. This TCR was recovered from a man aged 25 to 45 who had recovered from COVID-19. The material sequenced was peripheral blood. DNA of the CDR3: TGTGCCAGCAGTGGACAGGGGGGTGATGACTATGGCTACACCTTC. Protein: CASSGQGGDDYGYTF.